This T cell receptor (beta chain) derives from a study of cytomegalovirus exposure and HLA in healthy donors. The count of this clone is one. The table came from immunoSEQ multiplex PCR; TCRdb's copy has only in-frame clones and leaves some out. This table has around 190,000 clones, 85% appearing once. The V segment lost 9 bases and the J segment 7 bases; nucleotides outside the gene matches: 2. Germline V gene data show CDR1 as SNHLY and CDR2 as FYNNEI. The CDR3 has 11 amino acids. The source material was PBMCs. This receptor was identified in a man between 18 and 35 years old in good health and CMV-seropositive. This chain connects TRBV2 to TRBJ2-1; 8 positions agree with TRBD1. This CDR3 is CARRTGNEQFF. In DNA form, the CDR3 reads TGTGCCAGGAGGACAGGGAATGAGCAGTTCTTC. The variable domain in full, completed from reference TRBV2 and TRBJ2-1, reads EPEVTQTPSHQVTQMGQEVILRCVPISNHLYFYWYRQILGQKVEFLVSFYNNEISEKSEIFDDQFSVERPDGSNFTLKIRSTKLEDSAMYFCARRTGNEQFFGPGTRLTVL.